The clone carrying this T cell receptor beta chain was observed many times. Its specificity is unknown. This sample stems from a study of breast tumors, draining lymph nodes, adjacent tissues. Notes on the study in general: Tumor TCR diversity was below lymph nodes but above nontumor tissue.

Breast cancer patients provided tissue from their axillary draining lymph nodes. Trimming at V came to 4 bases and at J to 8 bases, leaving 12 bases not matched to a gene. Germline CDR1 reads LGHNA; CDR2 reads YSLEER. The CDR3 extends over 17 amino acids. TCRdb recomputed calls from the multiplex PCR reads with MiXCR, one row per CDR3 protein. The repertoire has under 250,000 distinct CDR3 sequences, about 32% of them found once; the top ten carry roughly 1.5%. V and J are TRBV4-3 and TRBJ2-1, with 12 bases identical to TRBD2. The source material was axillary lymph node tissue. The clonotype originates from a female donor with breast cancer. Some clones in this sample may be carry-over from other donors' samples. The CDR3: CASSLQTSGSFIYEQFF. The DNA for the CDR3 is TGCGCCAGCAGCCTACAGACTAGCGGGAGCTTTATCTATGAGCAGTTCTTC.